What follows are 27 T cell receptor beta chains derived from one specimen sequenced in a study of cytomegalovirus exposure and HLA in healthy donors. PCR used 60 Vbeta primers and 13 Jbeta primers. Sequencing was performed with immunoSEQ multiplex PCR; in TCRdb, only in-frame clones are kept and a portion is missing. The sample contains around 280,000 clones, roughly 90% of which appear only once. The specimen was PBMCs. All receptors derive from a woman in her late teens or twenties in good health and CMV-seronegative.

The V call is TRBV11-1, the J call TRBJ2-1; TRBD1 agrees at 11 bases. Germline assignment: CDR1 SGHAT and CDR2 FQDESV (reference sequence). The CDR3 loop spans 16 amino acids. Germline trimming cut 7 bases from V and 4 bases from J; bases unmatched to any gene: 9. CDR3 residues: CASMKGQGVLYNEQFF. The CDR3 DNA sequence: TGTGCCAGCATGAAGGGACAGGGGGTACTTTACAATGAGCAGTTCTTC.

The V gene is TRBV19, the J gene TRBJ2-5; 11 bases map to TRBD1. The V and J ends lost 10 bases and 5 bases, in that order; junction bases with no gene match: 12. This CDR3 has 15 residues. Germline CDR1 reads LNHDA; CDR2 reads SQIVND (reference sequence). CDR3: CATSTWDRGDETQYF. In nucleotides, the CDR3 is TGTGCCACCTCGACCTGGGACAGGGGGGATGAGACCCAGTACTTC.

V gene TRBV5-1 combines with J gene TRBJ2-7; 9 positions match TRBD2. V dropped 1 base and J dropped 7; count of bases not matched to a gene: 9. The CDR3 has 15 residues. The germline V gene has CDR1 SGHRS and CDR2 YFSETQ. The CDR3 sequence is CASSLPSGGSEEQYF. The CDR3 DNA reads TGCGCCAGCAGCTTGCCCAGCGGGGGGTCGGAAGAGCAGTACTTC.

This rearrangement joins TRBV18 to TRBJ2-5; 14 bases line up with TRBD2. Germline-derived CDR1 and CDR2 are KGHSH and LQKENI. V lost 5 bases to trimming and J lost 5 bases; unmatched junction nucleotides: 7. The CDR3 totals 16 residues. CDR3 in DNA: TGTGCCAGCTCAACGGGACTAGCGGGGGCCCTGGAGACCCAGTACTTC. It encodes CASSTGLAGALETQYF. Variable domain in full (rest from reference TRBV18 and TRBJ2-5): NAGVMQNPRHLVRRRGQEARLRCSPMKGHSHVYWYRQLPEEGLKFMVYLQKENIIDESGMPKERFSAEFPKEGPSILRIQQVVRGDSAAYFCASSTGLAGALETQYFGPGTRLLVL.

The chain recombines TRBV7-3 with TRBJ1-2; 7 bases line up with TRBD1. The germline V gene has CDR1 SGHTA and CDR2 FQGTGA. The CDR3 loop spans 13 amino acids. Trimming at V came to 1 base and at J to 8 bases, leaving 4 bases not matched to a gene. CDR3 loop: CASSLRQGVGYTF. CDR3 DNA: TGTGCCAGCAGCTTAAGACAGGGAGTGGGCTACACCTTC.

This clone was observed a handful of times. This chain uses TRBV7-2 with TRBJ2-7; the D is unclear. This CDR3 has 13 amino acids. CDR1 SGHTA and CDR2 FQGNSA come from the germline V gene. The V and J ends lost 5 bases and 0 bases respectively, with 8 bases between them. The CDR3 here is CASSGPPSYEQYF. The DNA of the CDR3 is TGTGCCAGCAGCGGGCCACCCTCCTACGAGCAGTACTTC.

The V and J genes are TRBV15 and TRBJ2-1; 10 bases fit TRBD2. J gave up 0 bases and V 1 base, and 3 bases lay outside the gene matches. The CDR3 is 17 residues long. CDR1 LNHNV and CDR2 YYDKDF come from the germline V gene (reference sequence). CDR3 sequence: CATSRGASGSSYNEQFF. In nucleotides, the CDR3 is TGTGCCACCAGCAGAGGGGCTAGCGGGAGCTCCTACAATGAGCAGTTCTTC.

The V and J genes are TRBV6-6 and TRBJ2-1; a possible D gene is TRBD2 (7 bases). The CDR3 length is 14 residues. Trimming took off 4 bases at V and 6 bases at J, with 13 bases between the two ends. The germline CDR1 and CDR2 sequences are MNHNY and SVGAGI (reference sequence). For the CDR3, the DNA is TGTGCCAGCAGTTTAGAGGGGGGGCGCAATGAGCAGTTCTTC. Residues: CASSLEGGRNEQFF.

The chain couples TRBV19 to TRBJ2-7; 7 bases align to TRBD1. Trimming cost V 9 bases and J 3 bases; bases outside gene matches: 5. Germline V CDR1 and CDR2: LNHDA, SQIVND (reference sequence). The CDR3 contains 12 residues. The CDR3 here is CASRGLFYEQYF. The CDR3 DNA sequence: TGTGCCAGCAGGGGGTTGTTCTACGAGCAGTACTTC.

The V call is TRBV19, the J call TRBJ1-5, with TRBD1 matching 7 bases. V lost 10 bases to trimming and J lost 0 bases; unmatched junction nucleotides: 18. In germline, CDR1 is LNHDA, CDR2 SQIVND (reference sequence). CDR3 size: 18 residues. In nucleotides, the CDR3 is TGTGCCACCTCACCTTGGCGGGACAGTTTTTATAGCAATCAGCCCCAGCATTTT. Its protein product is CATSPWRDSFYSNQPQHF.

The chain joins TRBV27 to TRBJ1-2, with 7 nucleotides matching TRBD1. V lost 8 bases to trimming and J lost 3 bases; unmatched junction nucleotides: 6. Germline V gene sequence: CDR1 MNHEY, CDR2 SMNVEV (reference sequence). The CDR3 has 13 amino acids. CDR3 bases: TGTGCCAGCGGAAGGGGGCCCCACTATGGCTACACCTTC. Translating it yields CASGRGPHYGYTF.

The rearrangement joins TRBV6-5 to TRBJ2-7; the D is unclear. Germline CDR1 MNHEY, CDR2 SVGAGI. Trimming stripped 6 bases from V and 6 bases from J, with 18 bases between. This CDR3 is 14 amino acids long. The CDR3 nucleotides read TGTGCCAGCAGATTAGGAGAAAACGCCTGCGAGCAGTACTTC. Protein product: CASRLGENACEQYF.

The V and J genes are TRBV4-2 and TRBJ2-3; 7 nucleotides line up with TRBD2. Per germline, CDR1 LGHNA and CDR2 YNFKEQ. V gave up 2 bases and J gave up 1 base; unmatched junction bases: 6. The CDR3 totals 16 residues. The CDR3 loop is CASSQKMAGGTDTQYF. In DNA, the CDR3 is TGTGCCAGCAGCCAAAAGATGGCGGGGGGCACAGATACGCAGTATTTT.

The chain couples TRBV6-1 to TRBJ2-5; 11 positions match TRBD2. The V gene end was trimmed by 5 bases and the J gene end by 2 bases; junction bases not matched to a gene: 1. This CDR3 has 14 residues. The V gene's germline CDR1 is MNHNS and CDR2 SASEGT. CDR3 coding DNA: TGTGCCAGCAGTCTAGCGGGGGGACAAGAGACCCAGTACTTC. This sequence encodes CASSLAGGQETQYF.

The chain uses TRBV5-4 and TRBJ1-1, with 7 nucleotides matching TRBD1. Unmatched junction bases numbered 4, after V lost 6 bases and J lost 5 bases. Germline CDR1 reads SGHNT; CDR2 reads YYREEE (reference sequence). The CDR3 consists of 12 residues. Here the CDR3 DNA reads TGTGCCAGCAAAACGACAGGGACTGAAGCTTTCTTT. As protein: CASKTTGTEAFF.

The gene calls are TRBV5-1 and TRBJ2-3, with 11 bases identical to TRBD2. CDR1 and CDR2 (germline): SGHRS, YFSETQ. J lost 6 bases, V lost 0 bases, and 3 bases had no gene match. The CDR3 has 15 amino acids. CDR3 amino acids: CASSLGSSGGDTQYF. For the CDR3, the DNA is TGCGCCAGCAGCTTGGGGTCTAGCGGGGGGGATACGCAGTATTTT.

The gene calls are TRBV9 and TRBJ1-2; tentatively, D is TRBD1 (5 bases). The CDR3 length is 19 residues. The germline CDR1 and CDR2 sequences are SGDLS and YYNGEE. The V end lost 0 bases, the J end lost 1 base, and 22 bases lay between the germline ends. The CDR3 bases are TGTGCCAGCAGCGTAGCTACGGGAGGATGGAAAGACAGTAACTATGGCTACACCTTC. Translation: CASSVATGGWKDSNYGYTF.

The chain links TRBV29-1 to TRBJ1-1; 9 bases map to TRBD1. Trimming removed 5 bases from V and 5 bases from J; junction bases left unmatched: 6. CDR1 is SQVTM and CDR2 is ANQGSEA in the germline V gene. This CDR3 contains 13 residues. CDR3 nucleotide sequence: TGCAGCGTTTACACAGGGGGCGGGACTGAAGCTTTCTTT. This gives the protein CSVYTGGGTEAFF.

In this sample, this clone turned up once. This sequence joins TRBV19 and TRBJ1-5, with D uncertain. The V gene lost 3 bases and the J gene lost 6 bases, with 6 bases spanning the gap. The germline gives CDR1 LNHDA, CDR2 SQIVND (reference sequence). CDR3 size: 12 residues. The DNA of the CDR3 is TGTGCCAGTAGTATCGGGAGTCAGCCCCAGCATTTT. Its protein is CASSIGSQPQHF.

With regard to this clone: The same CDR3 is also encoded by other DNA sequences in this sample. The chain couples TRBV18 to TRBJ1-1; the D gene is possibly TRBD1 (5 bases). The germline CDR1 and CDR2 sequences are KGHSH and LQKENI. Trimming removed 2 bases from V and 1 base from J, with 8 bases in between. This CDR3 has 14 amino acids. The CDR3 is CASSPGQGNTEAFF. The CDR3 DNA reads TGTGCCAGCTCACCAGGTCAGGGGAACACTGAAGCTTTCTTT.

The CDR3 nucleotides are TGTGCCAGCAGCTTGGGGGGGGGCGCCTCCCACTATGGCTACACCTTC. Protein sequence: CASSLGGGASHYGYTF. The genes are TRBV5-4 and TRBJ1-2; D is possibly TRBD1 (6 bases). From germline, CDR1 is SGHNT and CDR2 YYREEE (reference sequence). The CDR3 sequence is 16 residues long. Trimming shortened V by 0 bases and J by 3 bases, and 15 bases separated the two germline ends.

The V call is TRBV29-1, the J call TRBJ1-1; 8 nucleotides align to TRBD1. J lost 5 bases, V lost 2 bases, and 4 bases had no gene match. Germline lookup yields CDR1 SQVTM and CDR2 ANQGSEA. This CDR3 region has 13 residues. The CDR3 reads CSVETGGVTEAFF. The CDR3 nucleotides read TGCAGCGTTGAAACAGGGGGAGTAACTGAAGCTTTCTTT.

V and J are TRBV9 and TRBJ2-1, with TRBD2 matching 12 bases. Trimming removed 0 bases from V and 7 bases from J; junction bases left unmatched: 11. Germline lookup yields CDR1 SGDLS and CDR2 YYNGEE. CDR3 length: 18 amino acids. CDR3 sequence (DNA): TGTGCCAGCAGCGTAGCCCCTAGCGGGGGGGCCGAGAGGAATGAGCAGTTCTTC. Its protein product is CASSVAPSGGAERNEQFF.

The chain uses TRBV4-1 and TRBJ2-5, with 13 bases that match TRBD2. Germline assignment: CDR1 MGHRA and CDR2 YSYEKL. The J segment lost 1 base and the V segment lost 0 bases, leaving 5 bases of the junction unmatched. The CDR3 totals 18 residues. This CDR3 is CASSQEGGTSGAQETQYF. The CDR3 nucleotides read TGCGCCAGCAGCCAAGAAGGGGGGACTAGCGGGGCCCAAGAGACCCAGTACTTC.

The CDR3 nucleotides are TGTGCCAGCAGTGAAGCAGGAAGTGGCAGACTCACCTACAATGAGCAGTTCTTC. As protein: CASSEAGSGRLTYNEQFF. V gene TRBV6-1 combines with J gene TRBJ2-1; D is unclear. The CDR3 runs to 18 residues. Trimming took off 0 bases at V and 2 bases at J, with 17 bases between the two ends. The germline gives CDR1 MNHNS, CDR2 SASEGT.

The rearrangement uses TRBV7-9 and TRBJ2-1; D not certain. Germline values: CDR1 SEHNR, CDR2 FQNEAQ (reference sequence). V was pared by 8 bases and J by 7 bases, with 6 bases between. CDR3 size: 10 residues. The CDR3 loop is CASSENEQFF. The CDR3 coding sequence is TGTGCCAGCTCGGAGAATGAGCAGTTCTTC.

The CDR3 DNA is TGTGCCAGTGGCGTGATCGAGACAAATGGCTACACCTTC. Translation gives CASGVIETNGYTF. The V call is TRBV19, the J call TRBJ1-2; D gene ambiguous. V was cut by 8 bases and J by 6 bases, with 16 bases left in between. Germline CDR1 and CDR2: LNHDA and SQIVND (reference sequence). The CDR3 has 13 amino acids.